Detailed here is one T cell receptor beta chain. V lost 2 bases and J lost 3; bases outside the gene matches: 8. Germline CDR1 reads MNHNY; CDR2 reads SVGAGI (reference sequence). This CDR3 is 16 amino acids long. The entry originates in a study of blood T cells in healthy people across ages. Through a sample-barcoded 5' primer and a J-beta primer mix, a second PCR was run for roughly 6 to 11 cycles. TCRdb ran MiXCR on the 5' RACE reads and lists one entry per CDR3 protein. The top ten hold around 12% of the sample, which has about a million distinct CDR3 sequences, under 40% seen once. The TCR sequence derives from a man aged 18 to 35 in good health. The V call is TRBV6-6, the J call TRBJ1-1; 8 positions match TRBD1. Sequenced: blood. The CDR3 is CASSYLKQGGDTEAFF. The CDR3 nucleotides read TGTGCCAGCAGTTACCTAAAACAGGGGGGGGACACTGAAGCTTTCTTT.